This T cell receptor (beta chain) was sequenced during a study of blood T cell repertoires in COVID-19. Here immunoSEQ multiplex PCR was the method, and the copy in TCRdb shows in-frame clones only, minus some. The top ten hold under 7.5% of the sample, which has about 90,000 clones, approximately 92% seen once. Material: peripheral blood. The clonotype was recovered from a woman aged 55 to 70 with active COVID-19.

The CDR3 bases are TGCGCCAGCAGCCAGAGCCTCGGACAGGGTTATCAGCCCCAGCATTTT. Translation gives CASSQSLGQGYQPQHF. This chain links TRBV4-1 with TRBJ1-5, with TRBD1 matching 8 bases. The CDR3 is made up of 16 amino acids. Germline CDR1 MGHRA, CDR2 YSYEKL. Trimming removed 3 bases from V and 5 bases from J; junction bases left unmatched: 9.